The rows below give T cell receptor beta chains drawn from one sample of a study of response to subunit inactivated influenza vaccine. TCRdb fed the RT-PCR reads into MiXCR, producing one record per CDR3 protein. The sample lists roughly 170,000 distinct CDR3 sequences; around 9.2% were seen once. The sequences come from non-naive T cells sorted from PBMCs, collected on the day of vaccination. The source is a man in his forties or fifties who received an inactivated influenza vaccine. The CDR3 runs from the conserved cysteine through the conserved F or W. Clone size is shown for a subset of rows, as once, few, many or a class of expanded clone.

clone size: .
V gene: TRBV3-1
CDR3 length: 15
J gene: TRBJ2-7
CDR3 protein: CASSQDSGAPYEQYF

clone size: many
V gene: TRBV12-3/TRBV12-4
CDR3 length: 13
J gene: TRBJ1-5
CDR3 protein: CASSPGQNQPQHF

clone size: many
V gene: TRBV20-1
CDR3 length: 13
J gene: TRBJ2-7
CDR3 protein: CSARGRNPYEQYF

clone size: few
V gene: TRBV6-2/TRBV6-3
CDR3 length: 16
J gene: TRBJ1-2
CDR3 protein: CASSYSVRGSDYGYTF

clone size: .
V gene: TRBV2
CDR3 length: 14
J gene: TRBJ2-1
CDR3 protein: CASRRDQAYREQFF

clone size: .
V gene: TRBV12-3/TRBV12-4
CDR3 length: 14
J gene: TRBJ2-1
CDR3 protein: CASSPSGRAGEQFF

clone size: many
V gene: TRBV11-2
CDR3 length: 16
J gene: TRBJ2-3
CDR3 protein: CASSLVSTGGTDTQYF

clone size: many
V gene: TRBV6-5
CDR3 length: 14
J gene: TRBJ1-6
CDR3 protein: CASSYRQGYSPLHF

clone size: .
V gene: TRBV20-1
CDR3 length: 14
J gene: TRBJ2-3
CDR3 protein: CSAGNAVGTDTKYF

clone size: few
V gene: TRBV29-1
CDR3 length: 13
J gene: TRBJ2-3
CDR3 protein: CSVVYGTEQERYF

clone size: many
V gene: TRBV3-1
CDR3 length: 15
J gene: TRBJ2-7
CDR3 protein: CASSQASGNPYEQYF

clone size: few
V gene: TRBV20-1
CDR3 length: 13
J gene: TRBJ2-3
CDR3 protein: CRGLGESTDTQYF

clone size: .
V gene: TRBV6-1
CDR3 length: 14
J gene: TRBJ2-7
CDR3 protein: CASRRPGQTYEQYF

clone size: .
V gene: TRBV11-1
CDR3 length: 15
J gene: TRBJ2-5
CDR3 protein: CASSFPEGAQETQYF

clone size: few
V gene: TRBV18
CDR3 length: 12
J gene: TRBJ2-7
CDR3 protein: CASSPGRHEQYF

clone size: .
V gene: TRBV3-1
CDR3 length: 16
J gene: TRBJ1-3
CDR3 protein: CASSRIGTASGNTIYF

clone size: .
V gene: TRBV7-9
CDR3 length: 14
J gene: TRBJ2-1
CDR3 protein: CASSLGGQVNEQFF

clone size: few
V gene: TRBV25-1
CDR3 length: 15
J gene: TRBJ1-2
CDR3 protein: CASSDAPQGDYGYTF

clone size: many
V gene: TRBV29-1
CDR3 length: 12
J gene: TRBJ2-1
CDR3 protein: CSVQTGLNEQFF

clone size: few
V gene: TRBV12-3/TRBV12-4
CDR3 length: 16
J gene: TRBJ1-6
CDR3 protein: CASSLKGGSNNSPLHF